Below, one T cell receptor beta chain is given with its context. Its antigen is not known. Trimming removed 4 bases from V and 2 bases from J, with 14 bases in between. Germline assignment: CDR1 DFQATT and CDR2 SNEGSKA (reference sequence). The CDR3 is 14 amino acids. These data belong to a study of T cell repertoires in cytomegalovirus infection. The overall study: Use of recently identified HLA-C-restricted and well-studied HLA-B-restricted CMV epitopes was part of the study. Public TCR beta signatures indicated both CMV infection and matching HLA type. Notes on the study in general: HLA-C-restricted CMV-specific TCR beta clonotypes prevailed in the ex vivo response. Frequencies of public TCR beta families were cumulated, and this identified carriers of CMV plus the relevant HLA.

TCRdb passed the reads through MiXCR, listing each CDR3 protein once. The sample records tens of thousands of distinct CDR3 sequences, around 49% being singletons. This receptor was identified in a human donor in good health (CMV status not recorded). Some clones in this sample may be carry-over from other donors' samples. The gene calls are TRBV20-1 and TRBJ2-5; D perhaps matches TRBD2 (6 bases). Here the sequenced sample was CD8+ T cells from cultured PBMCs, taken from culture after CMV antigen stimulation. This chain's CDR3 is CSATTGTSQETQYF. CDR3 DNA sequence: TGCAGTGCTACTACCGGGACTTCACAAGAGACCCAGTACTTC.